This TCR beta chain was sequenced for a study of human T cells and chemical hapten exposure. Time point described: patch test 2, 6 weeks after DPC sensitization. Indicated treatment: therapeutic diphenylcyclopropenone sensitization with weekly scalp DPC. TCRdb re-called the RACE reads through MiXCR, storing one row per CDR3 protein. The sample records some 96,000 distinct CDR3 sequences, 9% to 9.5% being singletons. Study-wide results and limits: Expanded TCR counts at PT1 were positively correlated with the patch test score.

This CDR3 has 16 residues. CDR1 is SGHNT and CDR2 is YYREEE in the germline V gene (reference sequence). Trimming shortened V by 2 bases and J by 8 bases, and 19 bases separated the two germline ends. This clonotype was seen a handful of times. Antigen specificity is unknown. Sample: whole blood, taken in connection with sensitization to the hapten diphenylcyclopropenone (DPC). The chain carries TRBV5-4 and TRBJ2-2; the D gene is possibly TRBD2 (5 bases). The clonotype originates from a woman in her thirties or forties with alopecia areata. Some clones in this sample may be carry-over from other donors' samples. The CDR3 DNA sequence: TGTGCCAGCAGCTTTCTAGCAGTCAACGGTGGTGGGGAGCTGTTTTTT. The encoded protein is CASSFLAVNGGGELFF.